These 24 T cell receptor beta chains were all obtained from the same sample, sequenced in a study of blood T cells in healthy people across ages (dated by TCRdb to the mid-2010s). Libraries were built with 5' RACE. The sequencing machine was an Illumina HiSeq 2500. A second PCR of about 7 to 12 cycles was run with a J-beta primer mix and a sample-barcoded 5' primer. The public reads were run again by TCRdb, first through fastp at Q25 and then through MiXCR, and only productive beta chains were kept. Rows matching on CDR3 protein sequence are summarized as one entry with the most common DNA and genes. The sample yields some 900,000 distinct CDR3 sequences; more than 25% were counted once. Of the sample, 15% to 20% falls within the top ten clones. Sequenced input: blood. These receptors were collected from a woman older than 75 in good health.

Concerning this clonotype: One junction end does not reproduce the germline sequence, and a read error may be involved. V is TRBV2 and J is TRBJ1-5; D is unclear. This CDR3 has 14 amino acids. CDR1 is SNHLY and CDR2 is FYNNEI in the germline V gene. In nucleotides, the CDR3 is TGTGCCAGCAGTGATGTGGCAGGCAATCAGTCCCAGCATTTT. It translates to CASSDVAGNQSQHF.

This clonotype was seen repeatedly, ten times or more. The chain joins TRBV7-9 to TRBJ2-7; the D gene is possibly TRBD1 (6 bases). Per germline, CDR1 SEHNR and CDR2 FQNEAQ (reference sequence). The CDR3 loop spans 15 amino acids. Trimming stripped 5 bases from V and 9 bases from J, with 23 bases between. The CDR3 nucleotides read TGTGCCAGCAGCCTACACAGGGACACCTACTGGGTGCAGTACTTC. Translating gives CASSLHRDTYWVQYF.

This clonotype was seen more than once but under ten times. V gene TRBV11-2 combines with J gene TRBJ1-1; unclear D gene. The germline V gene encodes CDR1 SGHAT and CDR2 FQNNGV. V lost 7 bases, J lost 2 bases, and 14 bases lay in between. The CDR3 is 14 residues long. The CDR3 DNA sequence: TGTGCCAGCACTCAACGGATTCCAAACACTGAAGCTTTCTTT. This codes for CASTQRIPNTEAFF.

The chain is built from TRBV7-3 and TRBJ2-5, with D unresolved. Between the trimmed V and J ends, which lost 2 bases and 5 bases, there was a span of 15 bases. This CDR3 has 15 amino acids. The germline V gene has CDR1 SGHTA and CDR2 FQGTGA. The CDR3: CASSLSAQEWETQYF. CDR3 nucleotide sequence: TGTGCCAGCAGCTTATCGGCACAAGAGTGGGAGACCCAGTACTTC.

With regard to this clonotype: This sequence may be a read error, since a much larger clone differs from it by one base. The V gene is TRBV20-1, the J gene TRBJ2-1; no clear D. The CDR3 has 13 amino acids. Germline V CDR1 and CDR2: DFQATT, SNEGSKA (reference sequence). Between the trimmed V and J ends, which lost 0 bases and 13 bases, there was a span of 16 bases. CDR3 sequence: CSARDLSQETQFF. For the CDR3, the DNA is TGCAGTGCTAGAGATCTCTCCCAAGAGACCCAGTTCTTC.

CDR3 residues: CASSLGVVTSGGLRQFF. CDR3 sequence (DNA): TGTGCCAGCAGCTTAGGGGTCGTGACTAGCGGGGGCTTGAGGCAGTTCTTC. The chain employs TRBV7-3 and TRBJ2-1, with 12 bases matching TRBD2. Unmatched junction bases numbered 14, after V lost 2 bases and J lost 12 bases. This CDR3 region has 17 residues. In germline, CDR1 is SGHTA, CDR2 FQGTGA.

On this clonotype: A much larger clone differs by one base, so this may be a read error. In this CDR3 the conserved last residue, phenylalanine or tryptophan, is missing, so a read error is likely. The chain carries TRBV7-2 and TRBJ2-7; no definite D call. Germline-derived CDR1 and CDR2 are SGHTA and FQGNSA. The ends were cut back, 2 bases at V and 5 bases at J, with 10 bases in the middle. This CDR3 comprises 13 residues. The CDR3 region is CASSLLRRDEQYY. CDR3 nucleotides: TGTGCCAGCAGCTTACTACGGAGAGACGAGCAGTACTAC.

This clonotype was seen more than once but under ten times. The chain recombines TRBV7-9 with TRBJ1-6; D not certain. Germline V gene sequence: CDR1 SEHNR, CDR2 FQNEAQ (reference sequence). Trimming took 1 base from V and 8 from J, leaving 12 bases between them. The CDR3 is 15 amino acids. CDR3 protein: CASSLVLGPDSPLHF. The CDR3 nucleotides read TGTGCCAGCAGCTTAGTACTTGGACCCGATTCACCCCTCCACTTT.

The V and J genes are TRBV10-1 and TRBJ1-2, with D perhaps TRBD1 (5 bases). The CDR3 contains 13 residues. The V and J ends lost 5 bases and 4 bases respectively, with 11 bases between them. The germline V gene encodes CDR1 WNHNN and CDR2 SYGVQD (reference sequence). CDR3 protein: CASSYDRGYGYTF. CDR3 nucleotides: TGCGCCAGCAGTTACGACAGAGGCTATGGCTACACCTTC.

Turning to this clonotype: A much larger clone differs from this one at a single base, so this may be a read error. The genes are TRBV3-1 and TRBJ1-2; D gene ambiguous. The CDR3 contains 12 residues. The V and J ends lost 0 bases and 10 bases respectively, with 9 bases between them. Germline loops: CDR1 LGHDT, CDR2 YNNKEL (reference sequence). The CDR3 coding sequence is TGTGCCAGCAGCCAAGATCCAAGTGACTACACCTTC. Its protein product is CASSQDPSDYTF. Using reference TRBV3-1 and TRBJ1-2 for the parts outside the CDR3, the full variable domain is DTAVSQTPKYLVTQMGNDKSIKCEQNLGHDTMYWYKQDSKKFLKIMFSYNNKELIINETVPNRFSPKSPDKAHLNLHINSLELGDSAVYFCASSQDPSDYTFGSGTRLTVV.

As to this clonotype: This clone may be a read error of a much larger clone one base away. The CDR3 nucleotides are TGTGCCGGCAGTTACGAGGGTTGGGCCGAGCAGTACTTC. It codes for CAGSYEGWAEQYF. The V call is TRBV6-2 or TRBV6-3, the J call TRBJ2-5, with D possibly matching TRBD2 (5 bases). The J call may be wrong; the DNA end is better matched by TRBJ2-7. The CDR3 runs to 13 residues. Germline CDR1 and CDR2: MNHEY and SVGEGT.

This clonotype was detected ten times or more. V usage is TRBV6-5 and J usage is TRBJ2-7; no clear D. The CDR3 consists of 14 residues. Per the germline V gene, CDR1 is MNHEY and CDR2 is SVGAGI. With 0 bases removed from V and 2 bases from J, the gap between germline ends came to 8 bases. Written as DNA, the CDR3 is TGTGCCAGCAGTTACTCGTGGCAGACCTACGAGCAGTACTTC. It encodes CASSYSWQTYEQYF.

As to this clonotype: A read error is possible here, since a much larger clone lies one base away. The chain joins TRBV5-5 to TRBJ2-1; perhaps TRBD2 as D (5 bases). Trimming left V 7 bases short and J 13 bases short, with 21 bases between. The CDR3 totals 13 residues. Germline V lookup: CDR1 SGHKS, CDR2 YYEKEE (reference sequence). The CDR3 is CASAPGVEETQFF. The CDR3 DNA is TGTGCCAGCGCACCCGGGGTGGAAGAGACCCAGTTCTTC.

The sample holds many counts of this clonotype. Here the CDR3 DNA reads TGTGCCAGCACCCCAGGGGTTCTAGAGACCCAGTACTTC. Its translation: CASTPGVLETQYF. The gene calls are TRBV7-2 and TRBJ2-5; possibly TRBD1 for D (6 bases). Trimming removed 7 bases at V and 4 bases at J, with 13 bases between. Germline V gives CDR1 SGHTA, CDR2 FQGNSA. The CDR3 contains 13 residues. Combining the CDR3 with reference TRBV7-2 and TRBJ2-5 gives the whole variable domain GAGVSQSPSNKVTEKGKDVELRCDPISGHTALYWYRQSLGQGLEFLIYFQGNSAPDKSGLPSDRFSAERTGGSVSTLTIQRTQQEDSAVYLCASTPGVLETQYFGPGTRLLVL.

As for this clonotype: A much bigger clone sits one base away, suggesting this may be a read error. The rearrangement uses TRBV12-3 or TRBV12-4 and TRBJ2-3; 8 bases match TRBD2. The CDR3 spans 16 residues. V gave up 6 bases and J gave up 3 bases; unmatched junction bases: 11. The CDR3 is CASSLHGGGRTDTQYF. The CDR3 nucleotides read TGTGCCAGCAGCCTTCATGGCGGGGGGAGAACAGATACGCAGTATTTT.

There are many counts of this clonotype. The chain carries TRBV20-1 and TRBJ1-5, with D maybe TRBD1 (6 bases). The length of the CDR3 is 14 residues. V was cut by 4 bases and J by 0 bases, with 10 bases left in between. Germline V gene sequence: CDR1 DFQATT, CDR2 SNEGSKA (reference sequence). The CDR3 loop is CSANRADSNQPQHF. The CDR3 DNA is TGCAGTGCTAACAGGGCGGATAGCAATCAGCCCCAGCATTTT.

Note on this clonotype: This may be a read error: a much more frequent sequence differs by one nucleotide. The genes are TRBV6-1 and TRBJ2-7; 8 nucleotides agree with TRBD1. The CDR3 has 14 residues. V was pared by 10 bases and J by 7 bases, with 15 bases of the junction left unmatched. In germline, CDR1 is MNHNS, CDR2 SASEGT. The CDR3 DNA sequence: TGTGCCATCCTCGACAGGGGTCATCTAGATGAGCAGTACTTC. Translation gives CAILDRGHLDEQYF.

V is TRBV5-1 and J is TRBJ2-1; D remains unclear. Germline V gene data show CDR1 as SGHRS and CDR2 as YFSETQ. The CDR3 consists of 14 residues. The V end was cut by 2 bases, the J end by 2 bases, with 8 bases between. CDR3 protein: CASSFGEAYNEQFF. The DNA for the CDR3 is TGCGCCAGCAGCTTCGGCGAGGCCTACAATGAGCAGTTCTTC.

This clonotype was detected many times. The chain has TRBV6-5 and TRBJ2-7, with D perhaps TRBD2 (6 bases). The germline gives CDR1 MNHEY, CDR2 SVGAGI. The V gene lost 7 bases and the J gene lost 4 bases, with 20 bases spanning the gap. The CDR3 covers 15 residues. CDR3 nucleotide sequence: TGTGCCAGCATGATCCCCGGGGGTTCCCCGTACGAGCAGTACTTC. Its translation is CASMIPGGSPYEQYF.

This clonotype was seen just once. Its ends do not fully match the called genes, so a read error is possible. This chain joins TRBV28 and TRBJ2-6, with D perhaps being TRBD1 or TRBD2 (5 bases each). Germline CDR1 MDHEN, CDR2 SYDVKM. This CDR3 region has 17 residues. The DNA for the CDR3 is TGTGCCAGCAGTTTTTCACGGAAAGGGACCGGGGCCAACGTCCCGACTTTC. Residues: CASSFSRKGTGANVPTF.

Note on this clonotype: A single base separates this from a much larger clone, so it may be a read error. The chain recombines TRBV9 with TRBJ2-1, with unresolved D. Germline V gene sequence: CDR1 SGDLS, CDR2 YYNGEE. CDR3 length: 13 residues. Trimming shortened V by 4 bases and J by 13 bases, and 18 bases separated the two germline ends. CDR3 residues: CASSSRSPETQFF. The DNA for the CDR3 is TGTGCCAGCAGCTCTAGATCTCCGGAGACCCAGTTCTTC.

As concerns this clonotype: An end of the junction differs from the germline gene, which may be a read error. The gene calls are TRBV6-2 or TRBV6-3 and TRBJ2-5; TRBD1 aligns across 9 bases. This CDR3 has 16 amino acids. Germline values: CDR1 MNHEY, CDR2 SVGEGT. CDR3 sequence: CASSYVRDRVRNEQYF. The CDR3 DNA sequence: TGTGCCAGCAGTTATGTCCGGGACAGGGTGCGGAATGAGCAGTACTTT.

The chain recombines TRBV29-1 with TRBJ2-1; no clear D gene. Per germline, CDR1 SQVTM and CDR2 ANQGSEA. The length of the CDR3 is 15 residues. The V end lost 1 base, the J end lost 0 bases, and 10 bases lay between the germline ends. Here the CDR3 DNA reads TGCAGCGTTGAAGTATGGGATAGCTCCTACAATGAGCAGTTCTTC. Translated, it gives CSVEVWDSSYNEQFF.

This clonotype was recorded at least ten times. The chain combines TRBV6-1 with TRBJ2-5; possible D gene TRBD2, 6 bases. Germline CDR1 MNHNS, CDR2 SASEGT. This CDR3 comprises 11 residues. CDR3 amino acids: CAGGIQETQYF. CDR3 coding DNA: TGTGCGGGGGGAATCCAAGAGACCCAGTACTTC.